This T cell receptor (beta chain) originates from a study of blood T cell repertoires in COVID-19. Study at large: The samples span acute and convalescent COVID-19 from the United States, Italy and Spain. PBMCs, B-cell-depleted T cells, or T cells provided the cDNA or gDNA that made up the material.

In the original workflow: Nucleated cell number was recorded as an estimate derived from reference gene primer amplification. The repertoire was sequenced with immunoSEQ multiplex PCR; TCRdb's copy has only in-frame clones and lacks some. V, J and clone size are taken as reported in that table, and D and trimming were inferred from the DNA itself. The sample shows over 200,000 clones, approximately 87% of them seen only once. This CDR3 region has 14 residues. Trimming removed 3 bases from V and 3 bases from J; junction bases left unmatched: 5. Germline CDR1 is DFQATT and CDR2 is SNEGSKA (reference sequence).

The specimen was peripheral blood. The sequence was obtained from a man aged 60-69 years who had recovered from COVID-19. V and J are TRBV20-1 and TRBJ1-1; the match to TRBD1 covers 9 bases. The CDR3 DNA follows: TGCAGTGCTAGTCGACAGGGGGTTGACACTGAAGCTTTCTTT. Protein product: CSASRQGVDTEAFF.